The 9 T cell receptor beta chains below all came from one sample that was sequenced in a study of T-cell memory formation after mild COVID-19. TCRdb recomputed calls from the 5' RACE reads with MiXCR, one row per CDR3 protein. The sample shows roughly 130,000 distinct CDR3 sequences, 5% to 6.5% of them seen only once. The sample was PBMCs or a T cell subset sorted from them (not recorded which). The receptor source for this set is an adult woman who had mild COVID-19 (a few samples of this study predate the infection). Cell type and time point are not known.

V and J are TRBV5-5 and TRBJ1-6, with D hard to call. The CDR3 is 15 residues long. The V gene's germline CDR1 is SGHKS and CDR2 YYEKEE (reference sequence). Trimming removed 4 bases from V and 10 bases from J, with 18 bases in between. This CDR3 reads CASSPPGSAPSPLHF. CDR3 sequence (DNA): TGTGCCAGCAGCCCACCGGGGTCCGCCCCATCACCCCTCCACTTT.

This clonotype was detected ten times or more. J is TRBJ1-4 and V is TRBV7-9; TRBD1 matches at 8 bases. Germline V gene data show CDR1 as SEHNR and CDR2 as FQNEAQ (reference sequence). The CDR3 consists of 13 residues. V trimming: 5 bases; J trimming: 10 bases; junction bases outside the gene matches: 6. The CDR3 loop reads CASSAGQDGKLFF. The CDR3 coding sequence is TGTGCCAGCAGCGCGGGACAGGATGGAAAACTGTTTTTT.

The chain links TRBV12-3 or TRBV12-4 to TRBJ2-2; D not resolved. The V end was cut by 3 bases, the J end by 3 bases, with 8 bases between. CDR3 length: 14 amino acids. As DNA, the CDR3 is TGTGCCAGCAGTTTGAAACTCTACACCGGGGAGCTGTTTTTT. Translated: CASSLKLYTGELFF.

This clonotype came up many times. The chain has TRBV9 and TRBJ2-5, with D tentatively TRBD1 (6 bases). Looked up from germline, CDR1 is SGDLS and CDR2 is YYNGEE. The CDR3 is made up of 15 amino acids. V shed 0 bases and J shed 4 bases, with 13 bases lying between them. The CDR3 is CASSVGGRGRETQYF. The DNA of the CDR3 is TGTGCCAGCAGCGTAGGGGGCAGGGGACGAGAGACCCAGTACTTC.

The table lists this clonotype with a few counts. J is TRBJ2-2 and V is TRBV2; D is unresolved. The germline CDR1 and CDR2 sequences are SNHLY and FYNNEI. V lost 10 bases to trimming and J lost 6 bases, with 12 bases between them. The CDR3 is made up of 12 amino acids. The CDR3 bases are TGTGCCATAGCACTGCGAGCCGGGGAGCTGTTTTTT. It encodes CAIALRAGELFF.

The rearrangement uses TRBV20-1 and TRBJ2-1; no definite D call. CDR3 size: 11 residues. V lost 3 bases and J 5 bases, leaving 5 bases between the germline ends. CDR1 DFQATT and CDR2 SNEGSKA come from the germline V gene (reference sequence). The CDR3 DNA is TGCAGTGCTAGGGGAAACAATGAGCAGTTCTTC. It is translated as CSARGNNEQFF.

This clonotype was seen more than once but under ten times. The V gene is TRBV3-1, the J gene TRBJ1-6, with D perhaps TRBD1 (6 bases). This CDR3 spans 14 amino acids. Germline V gives CDR1 LGHDT, CDR2 YNNKEL (reference sequence). V was trimmed by 5 bases and J by 7 bases, leaving 12 bases between them. The CDR3 DNA reads as TGTGCCAGCAGCGAGGACAGCCTCAATTCACCCCTCCACTTT. It yields the protein CASSEDSLNSPLHF.

There are many counts of this clonotype. The V call is TRBV7-2, the J call TRBJ2-1; TRBD2 agrees at 8 bases. Germline loops: CDR1 SGHTA, CDR2 FQGNSA. This CDR3 has 15 residues. V dropped 5 bases and J dropped 4; count of bases not matched to a gene: 7. CDR3 protein: CASSPTSGAYNEQFF. The CDR3 nucleotides read TGTGCCAGCAGCCCCACTAGCGGAGCATACAATGAGCAGTTCTTC. Together with reference TRBV7-2 and TRBJ2-1, the CDR3 gives the full variable domain: GAGVSQSPSNKVTEKGKDVELRCDPISGHTALYWYRQSLGQGLEFLIYFQGNSAPDKSGLPSDRFSAERTGGSVSTLTIQRTQQEDSAVYLCASSPTSGAYNEQFFGPGTRLTVL.

This clonotype was found a few times. The J gene is TRBJ2-6, the V gene TRBV6-2 or TRBV6-3; D might be TRBD1 (6 bases). The CDR3 spans 21 residues. In germline, CDR1 is MNHEY, CDR2 SVGEGT. V was trimmed by 6 bases and J by 0 bases, leaving 27 bases between them. In DNA form, the CDR3 reads TGTGCCAGCAGCCCACCCCCTGGGGGCTTACGATCTAGCTCTGGGGCCAACGTCCTGACTTTC. Residues: CASSPPPGGLRSSSGANVLTF.